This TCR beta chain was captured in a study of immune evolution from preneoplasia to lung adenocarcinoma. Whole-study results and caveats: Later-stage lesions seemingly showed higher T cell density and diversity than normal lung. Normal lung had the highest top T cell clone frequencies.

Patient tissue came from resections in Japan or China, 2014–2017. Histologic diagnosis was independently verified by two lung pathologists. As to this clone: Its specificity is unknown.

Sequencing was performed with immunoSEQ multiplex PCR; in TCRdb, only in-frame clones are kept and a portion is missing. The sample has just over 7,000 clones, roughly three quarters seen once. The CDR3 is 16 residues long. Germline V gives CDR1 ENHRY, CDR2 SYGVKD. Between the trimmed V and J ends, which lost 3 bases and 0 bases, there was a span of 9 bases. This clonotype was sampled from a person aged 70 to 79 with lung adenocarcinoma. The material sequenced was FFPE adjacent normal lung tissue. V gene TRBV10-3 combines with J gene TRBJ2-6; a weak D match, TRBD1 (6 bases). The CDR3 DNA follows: TGTGCCATCAGTGAAGGACAGCGCTCTGGGGCCAACGTCCTGACTTTC. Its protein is CAISEGQRSGANVLTF.